The T cell receptor beta chain under discussion was sequenced for a study of cytomegalovirus exposure and HLA in healthy donors. Trimming cost V 4 bases and J 4 bases, with 20 bases left between them. This CDR3 contains 17 residues. Germline V gives CDR1 LNHDA, CDR2 SQIVND (reference sequence). Clones were read by immunoSEQ multiplex PCR, and TCRdb kept only the in-frame ones, dropping some. Among around 250,000 clones listed, 80% to 95% were seen once. V is TRBV19 and J is TRBJ1-5, with D possibly TRBD1 on 6 matching bases. The specimen sequenced was PBMCs. The sequence came from a woman aged 30 to 39 in good health and CMV-seronegative. This CDR3 reads CASSTTQGLYLNQPQHF. The DNA for the CDR3 is TGTGCCAGTAGTACCACACAGGGCCTTTACCTAAATCAGCCCCAGCATTTT.